The present T cell receptor (beta chain) was sequenced within a study of beta chain features in type 1 diabetes (dated by TCRdb to about 2018). Regarding the research as a whole: Mean age, gender distribution, total cell number and subset yield were not different between patients and healthy donors. Across all samples, 107,917,701 sorted cells were examined, and cell number per subset correlated strongly with RNA yield. The study compared TCRB repertoires of sorted circulating CD4+ T cell subsets between recently diagnosed type 1 diabetes patients and matched healthy donors. Whereas all 28 donors provided naive and central memory subsets, regulatory and stem cell-like memory subsets were isolated from just 8 patients and roughly eight healthy donors.

The germline V gene provides CDR1 ENHRY and CDR2 SYGVKD. V is pruned by 10 bases and J by 0 bases, leaving 3 bases of the junction without a gene match. The CDR3 goes from the cysteine to the phenylalanine over 12 residues. Only the CDR3 DNA stays, 36 bases, in frame from base 1. This clone was seen only a few times. It has no known antigen specificity. No clone much larger than this one lies a single base away; base qualities are absent. The sample carries other DNA sequences with the same CDR3. Each donor gave one peripheral blood draw, roughly 120 mL on average, collected into heparinised tubes. A BD FACSAria II was used to sort naive, central memory, regulatory and stem cell-like memory CD4+ T cells with a panel that included CD45RO, CCR7, CD25, CD127, CD95 and CD27. All sorted populations exceeded 95% purity. PBMCs were isolated right away by Lymphoprep density gradient centrifugation and were stained directly, without culture. Samples were stained and sorted in pairs, with one healthy donor and one patient per experiment, so that batch effects were minimized.

All of the isolated RNA was reverse transcribed with the High Capacity cDNA Reverse Transcription Kit, so expressed TCRB transcripts were sequenced. Deep immunoSEQ sequencing was performed on naive, central memory and regulatory T cell samples, with an average of around 3.5 million total reads per sample. Sorted cells were lysed in RLT buffer and RNA was extracted with DNase-treated RNeasy Micro or Mini kits, depending on cell number. Each cell subset was processed on its own to prevent cross-contamination, while patient and healthy donor samples were processed together. TCRB sequences were amplified from cDNA with the immunoSEQ multiplex PCR, producing 87-bp fragments spanning the CDR3 region. Sequencing of the amplicons was performed on the Illumina HiSeq platform. Regarding the original processing steps: PCR bias was corrected computationally using synthetic template baselines, and reads within Hamming distance 2 were collapsed, with unmergeable singletons discarded. Reads were aligned against IMGT so that V, D and J genes, CDR3 length and insertions or deletions at six rearrangement sites could be assigned. Clonotype counts were normalized to sorted cell number within each subset before computing true diversity and Gini coefficients with the tcR R package. The overlap coefficient, calculated on TCRB nucleotide sequences, was used to quantify repertoire sharing. Out-of-frame TCRB sequences from naive cells were analyzed to stand in for the pre-selection repertoire. Entries here come from immuneACCESS through TCRdb and include only in-frame sequences with V and J called. Some clones fail to appear in such tables; in the studies checked, an unresolved V gene covers under half of the shortfall, and the cause of the remainder is unknown. That table gives V, J and clone size, and the DNA gave D and trimming. Here the sample has about 620,000 clones; roughly 16% occur a single time. About 0.097% of the sample comes from the top ten.

General findings and caveats noted by the study authors: Patients with type 1 diabetes made fewer insertions and deleted more nucleotides at VDJ recombination sites, implying thymic rearrangement abnormalities. Because small numbers of individuals were included in the HLA sub-analyses, any influence of HLA type on TCRB rearrangement was left unresolved. Naive, central memory and regulatory TCRB repertoires appeared more similar among patients than among healthy donors. Sequencing cDNA rather than genomic DNA could over-represent highly expressing activated cells, although activation and CD3 levels did not differ between groups. PCR might favor shorter templates, but patient and control samples were amplified and corrected together, so any skew would affect both groups equally. In all four CD4+ subsets, TCRB CDR3 length was moderately but significantly shorter in type 1 diabetes patients.

Material for sequencing was naive CD4+ T cells from blood. What this sample's cell subset or site label stands for: true naive CD4+ T cells. This TCR was recovered from a man in his late teens or twenties in good health. The chain uses TRBV10-3 and TRBJ2-7, with 7 central nucleotides matching TRBD1. In nucleotides, the sequence is TGTGCCACCAGACAGGGCTCCTACGAGCAGTACTTC. The encoded protein is CATRQGSYEQYF.